This T cell receptor (beta chain) came from a study of blood T cell repertoires in COVID-19. As for the study in general: Samples of COVID-19 (acute and convalescent) were obtained from the United States, Italy and Spain. T cells, B-cell-depleted T cells, or PBMCs supplied cDNA or gDNA.

Clinical histories supplied by participants themselves formed the basis of cohort assignment. The CDR3 spans 15 residues. Germline values: CDR1 WSHSY, CDR2 SAAADI. The V and J ends lost 1 base and 9 bases respectively, with 16 bases between them. In the original analysis: Scientists estimated how many nucleated cells there were by amplifying reference gene primers. Sequencing used immunoSEQ multiplex PCR; TCRdb keeps in-frame clones, though not all of them. V, J and clone size are taken as reported in that table, and D and trimming were inferred from the DNA itself. The data contain under 200,000 clones, roughly 86% of them singletons.

The TCR originated in a man aged 40-49 years with acute COVID-19. Material: PBMCs or T cells enriched from blood (not recorded which). V and J are TRBV10-2 and TRBJ1-5, with D uncertain. CDR3 sequence (DNA): TGCGCCAGCAGTGAGTTAATGAGGAACTTTGTGCCCCAGCATTTT. Amino acids: CASSELMRNFVPQHF.